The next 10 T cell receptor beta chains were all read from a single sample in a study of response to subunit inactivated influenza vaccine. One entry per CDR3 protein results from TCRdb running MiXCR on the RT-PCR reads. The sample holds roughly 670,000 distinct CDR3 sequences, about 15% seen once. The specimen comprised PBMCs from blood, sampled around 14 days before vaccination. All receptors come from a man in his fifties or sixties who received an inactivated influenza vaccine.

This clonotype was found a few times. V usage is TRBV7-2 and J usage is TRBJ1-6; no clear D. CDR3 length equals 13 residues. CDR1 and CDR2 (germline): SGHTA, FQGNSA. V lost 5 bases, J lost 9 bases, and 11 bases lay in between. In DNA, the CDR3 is TGTGCCAGCAGCCCAGTAATCTTTTCACCCCTCCACTTT. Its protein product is CASSPVIFSPLHF. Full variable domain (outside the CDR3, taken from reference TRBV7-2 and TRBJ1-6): GAGVSQSPSNKVTEKGKDVELRCDPISGHTALYWYRQSLGQGLEFLIYFQGNSAPDKSGLPSDRFSAERTGGSVSTLTIQRTQQEDSAVYLCASSPVIFSPLHFGNGTRLTVT.

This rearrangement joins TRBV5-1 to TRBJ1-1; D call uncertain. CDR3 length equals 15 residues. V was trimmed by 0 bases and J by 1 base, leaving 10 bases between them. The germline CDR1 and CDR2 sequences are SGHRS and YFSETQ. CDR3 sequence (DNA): TGCGCCAGCAGCTTGGACTCAGGAGAGAACACTGAAGCTTTCTTT. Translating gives CASSLDSGENTEAFF.

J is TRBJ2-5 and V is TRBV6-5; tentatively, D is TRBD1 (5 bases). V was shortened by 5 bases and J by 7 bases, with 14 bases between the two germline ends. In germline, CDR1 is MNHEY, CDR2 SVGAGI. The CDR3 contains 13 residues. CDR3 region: CASSNDLRGTQYF. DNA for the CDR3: TGTGCCAGCAGTAACGACCTAAGGGGGACCCAGTACTTC.

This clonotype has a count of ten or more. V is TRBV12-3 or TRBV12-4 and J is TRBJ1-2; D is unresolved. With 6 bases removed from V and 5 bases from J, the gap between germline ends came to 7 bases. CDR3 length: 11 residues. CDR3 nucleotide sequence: TGTGCCAGCAGCTCGCGGTATGGCTACACCTTC. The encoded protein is CASSSRYGYTF.

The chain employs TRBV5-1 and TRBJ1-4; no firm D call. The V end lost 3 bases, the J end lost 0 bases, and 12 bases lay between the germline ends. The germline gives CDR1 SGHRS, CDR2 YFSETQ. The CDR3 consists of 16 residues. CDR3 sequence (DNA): TGCGCCAGCAGCTATGACGGACTAGCAACTAATGAAAAACTGTTTTTT. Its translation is CASSYDGLATNEKLFF. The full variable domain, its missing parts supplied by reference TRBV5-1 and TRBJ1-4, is KAGVTQTPRYLIKTRGQQVTLSCSPISGHRSVSWYQQTPGQGLQFLFEYFSETQRNKGNFPGRFSGRQFSNSRSEMNVSTLELGDSALYLCASSYDGLATNEKLFFGSGTQLSVL.

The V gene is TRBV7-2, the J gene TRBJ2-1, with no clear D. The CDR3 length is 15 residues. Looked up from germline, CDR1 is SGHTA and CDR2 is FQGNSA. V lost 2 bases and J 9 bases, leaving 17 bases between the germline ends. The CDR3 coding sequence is TGTGCCAGCAGCTTAATGGGCAGATATCAGGCTGAGCAGTTCTTC. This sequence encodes CASSLMGRYQAEQFF.

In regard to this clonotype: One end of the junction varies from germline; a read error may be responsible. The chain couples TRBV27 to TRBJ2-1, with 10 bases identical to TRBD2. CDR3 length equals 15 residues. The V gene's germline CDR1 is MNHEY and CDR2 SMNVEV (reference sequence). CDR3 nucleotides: TGTGCCAGCAGTTTATGGTCTAGCGGGGGTAGTGAGCATTTCTTC. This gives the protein CASSLWSSGGSEHFF.

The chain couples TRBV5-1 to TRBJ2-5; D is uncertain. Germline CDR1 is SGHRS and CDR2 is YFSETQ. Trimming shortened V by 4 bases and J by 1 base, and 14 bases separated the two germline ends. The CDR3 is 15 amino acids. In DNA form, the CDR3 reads TGCGCCAGCAGCCGGACCACTCAGCCCCAAGAGACCCAGTACTTC. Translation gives CASSRTTQPQETQYF.

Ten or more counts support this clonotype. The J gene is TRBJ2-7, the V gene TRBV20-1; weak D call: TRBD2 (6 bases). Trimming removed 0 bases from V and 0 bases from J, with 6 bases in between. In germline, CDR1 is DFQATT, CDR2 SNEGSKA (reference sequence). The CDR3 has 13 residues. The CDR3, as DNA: TGCAGTGCTAGAGAGGGGGGCTCCTACGAGCAGTACTTC. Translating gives CSAREGGSYEQYF.

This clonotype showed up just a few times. Here the CDR3 reads CASSQDGRRTYGYTF. The CDR3 coding sequence is TGTGCCAGCAGCCAAGACGGGCGCCGGACCTATGGCTACACCTTC. The chain has TRBV4-2 and TRBJ1-2; D remains unclear. The germline gives CDR1 LGHNA, CDR2 YNFKEQ. The V end was cut by 0 bases, the J end by 4 bases, with 12 bases between. This CDR3 spans 15 amino acids.